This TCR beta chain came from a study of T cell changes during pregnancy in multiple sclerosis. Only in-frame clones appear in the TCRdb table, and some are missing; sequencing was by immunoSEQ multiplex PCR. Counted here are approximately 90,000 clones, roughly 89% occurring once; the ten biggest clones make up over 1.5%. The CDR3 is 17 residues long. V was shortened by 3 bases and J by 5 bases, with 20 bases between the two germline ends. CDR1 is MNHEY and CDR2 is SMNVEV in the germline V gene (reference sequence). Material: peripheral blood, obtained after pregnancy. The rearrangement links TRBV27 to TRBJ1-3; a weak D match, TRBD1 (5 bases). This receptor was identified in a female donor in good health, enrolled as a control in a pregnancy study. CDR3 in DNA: TGTGCCAGCAGTTTTAACCAGGGCCTAATTCGAAGAAACACCATATATTTT. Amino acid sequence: CASSFNQGLIRRNTIYF.